Sequencing of this T cell receptor beta chain was carried out in a study of blood T cell repertoires in COVID-19. The recovered donors of Cohort 3 showed two negative PCRs, clearance, or symptom resolution. The CDR3 contains 16 residues. The V segment lost 3 bases and the J segment 2 bases; nucleotides outside the gene matches: 5. Per the germline V gene, CDR1 is SGHRS and CDR2 is YFSETQ. Repertoires were generated with immunoSEQ multiplex PCR, while TCRdb's copy carries only in-frame clones and drops some. The sample lists about half a million clones; more than 85% were seen once. This chain links TRBV5-1 with TRBJ2-3; TRBD2 matches 11 bases. The receptor was isolated from a woman aged 55-70 years who had recovered from COVID-19. Sequencing used PBMCs or T cells enriched from blood (not recorded which). CDR3 nucleotides: TGCGCCAGCAGCTGGCCTAGCGGGGGGCTCACAGATACGCAGTATTTT. This gives the protein CASSWPSGGLTDTQYF.